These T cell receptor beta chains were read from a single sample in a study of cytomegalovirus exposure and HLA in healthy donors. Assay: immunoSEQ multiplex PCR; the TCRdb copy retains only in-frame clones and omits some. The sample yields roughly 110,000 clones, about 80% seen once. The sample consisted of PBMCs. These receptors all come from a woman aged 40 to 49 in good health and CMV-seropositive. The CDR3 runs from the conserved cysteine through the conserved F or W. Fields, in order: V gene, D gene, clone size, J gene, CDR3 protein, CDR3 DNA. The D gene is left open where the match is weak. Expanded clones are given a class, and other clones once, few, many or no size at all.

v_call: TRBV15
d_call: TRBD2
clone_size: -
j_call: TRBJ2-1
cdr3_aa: CATSRDGAGGSYNEQFF
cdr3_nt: TGTGCCACCAGCAGAGATGGAGCGGGGGGTTCCTACAATGAGCAGTTCTTC

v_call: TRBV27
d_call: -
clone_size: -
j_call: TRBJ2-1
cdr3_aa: CASSLNPSGLRSYNEQFF
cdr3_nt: TGTGCCAGCAGTCTAAATCCCTCGGGACTGCGCTCCTACAATGAGCAGTTCTTC

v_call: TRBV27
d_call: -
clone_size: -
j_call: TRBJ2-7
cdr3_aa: CASSLFGPGNYEQYF
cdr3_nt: TGTGCCAGCAGTTTATTTGGACCGGGGAACTACGAGCAGTACTTC

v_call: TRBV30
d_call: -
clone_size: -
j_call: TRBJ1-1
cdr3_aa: CAWSKARETEAFF
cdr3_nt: TGTGCCTGGAGTAAGGCGCGGGAAACTGAAGCTTTCTTT

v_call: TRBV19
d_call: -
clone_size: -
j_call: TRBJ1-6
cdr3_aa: CASSIGAGVGSPLHF
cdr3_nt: TGTGCCAGTAGTATAGGTGCAGGGGTCGGTTCACCCCTCCACTTT

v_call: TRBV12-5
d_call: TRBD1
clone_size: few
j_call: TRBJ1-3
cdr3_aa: CASGWVIPGQGDTIYF
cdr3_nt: TGTGCTAGTGGTTGGGTCATACCGGGACAGGGAGACACCATATATTTT

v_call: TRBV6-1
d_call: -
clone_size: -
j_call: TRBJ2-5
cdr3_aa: CASSFRDQETQYF
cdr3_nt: TGTGCCAGCAGTTTCCGGGACCAAGAGACCCAGTACTTC

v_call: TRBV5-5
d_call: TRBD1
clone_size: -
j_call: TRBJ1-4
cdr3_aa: CASSPRDRGNEKLFF
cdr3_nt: TGTGCCAGCAGCCCCCGGGACAGGGGGAATGAAAAACTGTTTTTT

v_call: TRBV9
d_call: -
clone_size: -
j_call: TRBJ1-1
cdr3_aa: CASSVEGTEAFF
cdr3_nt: TGTGCCAGCAGCGTAGAGGGGACTGAAGCTTTCTTT

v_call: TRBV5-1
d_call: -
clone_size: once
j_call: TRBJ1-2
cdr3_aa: CASSRDVDTYGYTF
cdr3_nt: TGCGCCAGCAGCAGGGATGTGGACACCTATGGCTACACCTTC

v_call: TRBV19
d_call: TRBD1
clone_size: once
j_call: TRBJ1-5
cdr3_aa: CASRSRGQGSNQPQHF
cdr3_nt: TGTGCCAGTAGGTCAAGGGGACAGGGAAGCAATCAGCCCCAGCATTTT

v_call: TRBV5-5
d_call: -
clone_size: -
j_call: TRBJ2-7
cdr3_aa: CASSSPPGQAGQQYF
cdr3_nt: TGTGCCAGCAGCTCGCCCCCCGGCCAGGCGGGCCAGCAGTACTTC

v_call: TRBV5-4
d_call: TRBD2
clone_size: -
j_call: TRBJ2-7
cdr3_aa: CASSLAGGNEQYF
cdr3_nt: TGTGCCAGCAGTCTAGCGGGGGGCAACGAGCAGTACTTC

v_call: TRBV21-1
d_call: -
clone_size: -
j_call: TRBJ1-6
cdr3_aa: CASAPDRNSPLHF
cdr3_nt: TGTGCCAGCGCCCCGGACAGGAATTCACCCCTCCACTTT

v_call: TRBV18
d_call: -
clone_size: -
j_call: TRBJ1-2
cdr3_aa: CASSPRAPNYGYTF
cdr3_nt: TGTGCCAGCTCACCCAGGGCCCCTAACTATGGCTACACCTTC

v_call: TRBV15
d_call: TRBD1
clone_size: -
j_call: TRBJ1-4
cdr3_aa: CATSRGGTGDEKLFF
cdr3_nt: TGTGCCACCAGCAGAGGGGGGACAGGGGATGAAAAACTGTTTTTT

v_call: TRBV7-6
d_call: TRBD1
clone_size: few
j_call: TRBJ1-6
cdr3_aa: CASSYTTGVGNSPLHF
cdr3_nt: TGTGCCAGCAGCTACACGACAGGGGTTGGCAATTCACCCCTCCACTTT

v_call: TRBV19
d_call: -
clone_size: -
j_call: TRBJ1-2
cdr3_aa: CASSIQGNYGYTF
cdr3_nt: TGTGCCAGTAGTATACAGGGGAACTATGGCTACACCTTC

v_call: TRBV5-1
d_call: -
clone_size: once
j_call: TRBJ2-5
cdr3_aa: CASAGSLETQYF
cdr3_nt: TGCGCCAGCGCGGGTAGTTTGGAGACCCAGTACTTC

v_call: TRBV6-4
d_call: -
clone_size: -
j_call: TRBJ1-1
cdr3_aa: CASSRLLNTEAFF
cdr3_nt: TGTGCCAGCAGTCGTCTACTAAACACTGAAGCTTTCTTT

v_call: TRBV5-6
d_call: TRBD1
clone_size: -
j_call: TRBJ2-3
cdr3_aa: CASSLQGAYTDTQYF
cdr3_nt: TGTGCCAGCAGCTTACAGGGGGCGTACACAGATACGCAGTATTTT

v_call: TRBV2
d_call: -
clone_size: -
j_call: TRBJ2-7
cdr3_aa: CASTPGGRLSTEQYF
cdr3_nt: TGTGCCAGCACCCCCGGAGGGCGTCTAAGCACCGAGCAGTACTTC

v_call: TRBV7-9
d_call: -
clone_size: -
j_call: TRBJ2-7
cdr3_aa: CASSPQGRSEQYF
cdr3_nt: TGTGCCAGCAGCCCACAGGGTAGGAGCGAGCAGTACTTC

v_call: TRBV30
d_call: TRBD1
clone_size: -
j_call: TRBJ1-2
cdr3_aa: CASSTGTGYLFYYGYTF
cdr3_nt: TGTGCCTCCTCAACCGGGACAGGATACCTTTTCTACTATGGCTACACCTTC

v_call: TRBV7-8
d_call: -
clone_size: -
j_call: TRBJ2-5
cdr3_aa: CASSLASNPRVGETQYF
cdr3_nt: TGTGCCAGCAGCTTAGCGTCTAATCCCAGGGTGGGGGAGACCCAGTACTTC

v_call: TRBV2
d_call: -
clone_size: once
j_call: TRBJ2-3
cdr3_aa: CASSRLGTTTDTQYF
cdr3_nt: TGTGCCAGCAGTCGACTCGGAACGACCACAGATACGCAGTATTTT

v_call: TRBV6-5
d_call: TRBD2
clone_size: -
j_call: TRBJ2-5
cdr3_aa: CASTKTSGGMETQYF
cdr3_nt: TGTGCCAGCACCAAGACTAGCGGGGGGATGGAGACCCAGTACTTC

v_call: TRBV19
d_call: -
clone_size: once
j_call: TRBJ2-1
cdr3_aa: CASRDFSNPFSYNEQFF
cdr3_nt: TGTGCCAGTAGAGACTTCTCTAACCCTTTTTCCTACAATGAGCAGTTCTTC

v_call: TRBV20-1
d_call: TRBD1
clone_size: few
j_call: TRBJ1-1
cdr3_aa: CSAPDRAAFF
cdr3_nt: TGCAGTGCCCCCGACAGGGCCGCTTTCTTT

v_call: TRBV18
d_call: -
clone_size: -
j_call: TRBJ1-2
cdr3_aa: CASSPTTGPYGYTF
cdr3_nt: TGTGCCAGCTCACCAACCACAGGCCCCTATGGCTACACCTTC

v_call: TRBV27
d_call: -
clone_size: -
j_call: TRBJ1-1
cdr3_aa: CASSFRAEAFF
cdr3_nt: TGTGCCAGCAGTTTTCGGGCTGAAGCTTTCTTT

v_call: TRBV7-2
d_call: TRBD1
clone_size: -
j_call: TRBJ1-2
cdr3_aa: CASSSDRGLGYTF
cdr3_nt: TGTGCCAGCAGCTCGGACAGGGGCCTAGGCTACACCTTC

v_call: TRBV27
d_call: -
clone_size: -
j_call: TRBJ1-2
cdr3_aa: CASSLTSGVKGYTF
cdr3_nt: TGTGCCAGCAGTTTAACGTCAGGGGTCAAGGGCTACACCTTC

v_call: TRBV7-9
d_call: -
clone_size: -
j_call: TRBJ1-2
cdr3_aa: CASSLSAGDYGYTF
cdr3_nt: TGTGCCAGCAGCTTATCTGCGGGGGACTATGGCTACACCTTC

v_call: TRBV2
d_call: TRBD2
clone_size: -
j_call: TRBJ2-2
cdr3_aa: CASKGGGAGELFF
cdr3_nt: TGTGCCAGCAAAGGCGGGGGGGCCGGGGAGCTGTTTTTT

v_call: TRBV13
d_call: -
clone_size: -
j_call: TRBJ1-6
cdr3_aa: CASSPSGTRGGTARGSPLHF
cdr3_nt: TGTGCCAGCTCCCCATCTGGGACCCGCGGCGGGACGGCGAGGGGTTCACCCCTCCACTTT

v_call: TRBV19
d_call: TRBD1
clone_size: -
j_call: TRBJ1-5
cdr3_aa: CASSIHRGYQPQHF
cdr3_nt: TGTGCCAGTAGTATCCACAGGGGATATCAGCCCCAGCATTTT

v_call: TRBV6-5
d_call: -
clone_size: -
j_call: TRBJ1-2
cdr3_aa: CASSYGRSYGYTF
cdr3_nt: TGTGCCAGCAGTTACGGCAGGTCCTATGGCTACACCTTC

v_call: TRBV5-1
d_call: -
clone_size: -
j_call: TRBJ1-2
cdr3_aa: CASSAGGVDYGYTF
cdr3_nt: TGCGCCAGCAGCGCCGGGGGGGTTGACTATGGCTACACCTTC

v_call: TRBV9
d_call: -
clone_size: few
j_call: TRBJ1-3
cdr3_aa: CASSAWESSGNTIYF
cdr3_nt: TGTGCCAGCAGCGCCTGGGAGAGCTCTGGAAACACCATATATTTT

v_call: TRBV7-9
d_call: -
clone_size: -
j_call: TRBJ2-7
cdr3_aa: CASSLEGAGPSRQYF
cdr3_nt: TGTGCCAGCAGCTTAGAAGGGGCAGGGCCAAGTAGGCAGTACTTC

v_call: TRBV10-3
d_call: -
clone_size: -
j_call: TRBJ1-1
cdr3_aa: CAISESGGAEAFF
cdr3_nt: TGTGCCATCAGTGAGTCCGGAGGGGCTGAAGCTTTCTTT

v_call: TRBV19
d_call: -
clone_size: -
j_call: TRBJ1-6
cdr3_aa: CASSIVAGAGGSPLHF
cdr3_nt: TGTGCCAGTAGTATAGTAGCGGGCGCCGGTGGGTCACCCCTCCACTTT